These 21 T cell receptor beta chains were sequenced from one sample in a study of Graves' ophthalmopathy and Graves' hyperthyroidism. As the template, RNA transcripts were used to amplify TCR beta CDR3 regions. The authors performed first-round RT-PCR with HTBI primers and then a second-round multiplex PCR. MiXCR, run by TCRdb on the multiplex PCR reads, gives a single entry per CDR3 protein. The sample lists 560,000 or so distinct CDR3 sequences, just under 40% seen once, with about 4.2% in the top ten. The sequenced sample was peripheral blood or thyroid tissue (not recorded which). These receptors were taken from an adult man with Graves' hyperthyroidism.

The V call is TRBV2, the J call TRBJ2-7; a weak D match, TRBD2 (6 bases). With 6 bases removed from V and 2 bases from J, the gap between germline ends came to 8 bases. Germline CDR1 and CDR2: SNHLY and FYNNEI. The CDR3 is 12 residues long. The CDR3 loop is CASRGGAYEQYF. In DNA form, the CDR3 reads TGTGCCAGCAGGGGCGGGGCCTACGAGCAGTACTTC.

With regard to this clonotype: This may stem from a read error, because a much larger clone lies one nucleotide away. The gene calls are TRBV20-1 and TRBJ1-5; 7 bases align to TRBD1. CDR1 is DFQATT and CDR2 is SNEGSKA in the germline V gene (reference sequence). This CDR3 contains 15 residues. CDR3 coding DNA: TGCAGTGCCACCACCGTTACAGGGGAAAGACAGCCCCGGCATTTT. Its protein is CSATTVTGERQPRHF.

The chain employs TRBV29-1 and TRBJ1-2, with a tentative D call TRBD1 (5 bases). V was trimmed by 1 base and J by 6 bases, leaving 12 bases between them. The CDR3 is made up of 13 amino acids. CDR1 and CDR2 (germline): SQVTM, ANQGSEA. The CDR3 bases are TGCAGCGTTGAAGCCATGGGGGATGATGGCTACACCTTC. This encodes CSVEAMGDDGYTF.

The rearrangement links TRBV10-3 to TRBJ2-7, with 7 nucleotides matching TRBD1. With V trimmed by 4 bases and J by 7 bases, 10 bases remained unmatched. The CDR3 totals 14 residues. CDR1 and CDR2 from the germline V gene are ENHRY and SYGVKD. The CDR3 DNA is TGTGCCATCAGTGGCGACAGGGTCTACAATGAGCAGTACTTC. This encodes CAISGDRVYNEQYF.

This clonotype was counted many times. The chain employs TRBV25-1 and TRBJ2-5, with 7 bases that match TRBD2. Germline assignment: CDR1 MGHDK and CDR2 SYGVNS. The CDR3 consists of 12 residues. The J segment lost 7 bases and the V segment lost 4 bases, leaving 3 bases of the junction unmatched. CDR3 coding DNA: TGTGCCAGCAGTGTCATAGCGGGGACCCAGTACTTC. This encodes CASSVIAGTQYF.

In this sample, this clonotype turned up many times. CDR3 loop: CASSLVSGMGQPQHF. The CDR3 region has the DNA TGTGCCAGCAGCTTAGTTTCGGGGATGGGACAGCCCCAGCATTTT. The chain couples TRBV7-2 to TRBJ1-5; D gene uncertain. This CDR3 is 15 amino acids long. Trimming stripped 1 base from V and 7 bases from J, with 14 bases between. Germline CDR1 is SGHTA and CDR2 is FQGNSA.

The chain combines TRBV29-1 with TRBJ2-7; unclear D gene. V shed 8 bases and J shed 4 bases, with 15 bases lying between them. The V gene's germline CDR1 is SQVTM and CDR2 ANQGSEA. This CDR3 is 12 amino acids long. CDR3 DNA sequence: TGCAGCAGTGAGTCAAATGGGTACGAGCAGTACTTC. Protein: CSSESNGYEQYF.

Remarks on this clonotype: This sequence may be a read error, since a much larger clone differs from it by one base. The chain recombines TRBV2 with TRBJ1-2; D unresolved. The CDR3 has 14 residues. Germline CDR1 reads SNHLY; CDR2 reads FYNNEI. The germline V and J ends were trimmed by 1 base and 2 bases, with 8 bases remaining between them. This chain's CDR3 is CASSEGFDNYGYTF. DNA for the CDR3: TGTGCCAGCAGTGAAGGCTTTGACAACTATGGCTACACCTTC.

This clonotype was counted ten times or more. This chain connects TRBV15 to TRBJ2-7, with TRBD1 matching 7 bases. This CDR3 has 16 residues. CDR1 LNHNV and CDR2 YYDKDF come from the germline V gene (reference sequence). Trimming took 5 bases from V and 0 from J; bases not matched to a gene: 10. CDR3 nucleotides: TGTGCCACCAGCGCGACAGGGTTCGGGGACTCCTACGAGCAGTACTTC. As protein: CATSATGFGDSYEQYF.

V gene TRBV25-1 combines with J gene TRBJ2-2, with a possible D match to TRBD2 (5 bases). The germline V gene has CDR1 MGHDK and CDR2 SYGVNS. The CDR3 extends over 16 amino acids. V was shortened by 6 bases and J by 2 bases, with 16 bases between the two germline ends. CDR3 loop: CASSQGGGSNTGELFF. The CDR3 coding sequence is TGTGCCAGCAGCCAAGGAGGTGGGAGTAACACCGGGGAGCTGTTTTTT.

The rearrangement links TRBV9 to TRBJ1-2; 7 nucleotides line up with TRBD1. The CDR3 is 14 residues long. Germline CDR1 and CDR2: SGDLS and YYNGEE. Unmatched junction bases numbered 13, after V lost 2 bases and J lost 12 bases. The CDR3, as DNA: TGTGCCAGCAGCGTCTTGGGGACAGACTCTGGAAACACCTTC. This codes for CASSVLGTDSGNTF. The entire variable domain, with the rest obtained from reference TRBV9 and TRBJ1-2, is as follows: DSGVTQTPKHLITATGQRVTLRCSPRSGDLSVYWYQQSLDQGLQFLIQYYNGEERAKGNILERFSAQQFPDLHSELNLSSLELGDSALYFCASSVLGTDSGNTFGSGTRLTVV.

Only a few counts were recorded for this clonotype. V is TRBV2 and J is TRBJ2-1, with 9 bases identical to TRBD1. The CDR3 has 16 residues. CDR1 SNHLY and CDR2 FYNNEI come from the germline V gene. V lost 6 bases, J lost 1 base, and 7 bases stayed unmatched. The DNA of the CDR3 is TGTGCCAGCAGACGCGCCGGGACAGGGTCCTACAATGAGCAGTTCTTC. Translated: CASRRAGTGSYNEQFF.

This clonotype was picked up many times. This chain connects TRBV20-1 to TRBJ1-2; D is unclear. The CDR3 consists of 13 residues. Trimming cost V 1 base and J 2 bases, with 8 bases left between them. Germline loops: CDR1 DFQATT, CDR2 SNEGSKA (reference sequence). The CDR3 region is CSARGTSNYGYTF. The CDR3 region has the DNA TGCAGTGCTAGAGGGACGTCGAACTATGGCTACACCTTC.

This clonotype was seen ten or more times. DNA of the CDR3: TGCAGTGCTAGAGATTATCAGGGTACCGGGGAGCTGTTTTTT. It yields the protein CSARDYQGTGELFF. This chain links TRBV20-1 with TRBJ2-2; maybe TRBD1 (5 bases). V was clipped by 0 bases and J by 5 bases, with 10 bases between them. The CDR3 spans 14 residues. Germline V CDR1 and CDR2: DFQATT, SNEGSKA (reference sequence).

A few counts support this clonotype. The chain carries TRBV24-1 and TRBJ2-1; D possibly corresponds to TRBD1 (6 bases). Trimming pared 0 bases from V and 3 bases from J, leaving 11 bases between. This CDR3 spans 16 amino acids. In germline, CDR1 is KGHDR, CDR2 SFDVKD. The CDR3 here is CATSDLGTPVYNEQFF. CDR3 DNA sequence: TGTGCCACCAGTGATTTGGGGACACCCGTCTACAATGAGCAGTTCTTC.

About this clonotype: A clone one base away is much larger, so this may be a read error. The genes are TRBV5-4 and TRBJ2-5; 11 bases map to TRBD2. CDR3 length: 15 amino acids. CDR1 SGHNT and CDR2 YYREEE come from the germline V gene (reference sequence). The CDR3 coding sequence is TGTGCCAGCAGCTCTCGACTAGCGGGGATAGAGACCCAGCACTTC. Translated: CASSSRLAGIETQHF.

V and J are TRBV27 and TRBJ2-5, with D uncertain. CDR3 length equals 13 residues. Trimming stripped 6 bases from V and 7 bases from J, with 15 bases between. Germline loops: CDR1 MNHEY, CDR2 SMNVEV (reference sequence). CDR3 sequence reads: CASRETAFGTQYF. The CDR3 DNA sequence: TGTGCCAGCAGAGAGACCGCTTTCGGGACCCAGTACTTC.

To note about this clonotype: At one end the junction does not follow the germline gene, possibly because of a read error. Here the CDR3 reads CASSATDRVDGYTF. CDR3 bases: TGTGCCAGCAGCGCTACTGACAGGGTGGATGGCTACACCTTT. The chain combines TRBV7-9 with TRBJ1-2; 7 nucleotides align to TRBD1. Germline loops: CDR1 SEHNR, CDR2 FQNEAQ (reference sequence). The CDR3 runs to 14 residues.

This clonotype has a handful of counts. This CDR3 reads CASSEGTGWSTDTQYF. DNA of the CDR3: TGTGCCAGCAGTGAAGGGACAGGGTGGAGCACAGATACGCAGTATTTT. The chain has TRBV25-1 and TRBJ2-3, with 9 bases matching TRBD1. The CDR3 sequence is 16 residues long. Per germline, CDR1 MGHDK and CDR2 SYGVNS. Unmatched junction bases numbered 3, after V lost 2 bases and J lost 0 bases.

The CDR3 protein is CASSEFPITTEGYGYTF. The CDR3 region has the DNA TGTGCCAGCAGTGAATTCCCTATTACGACGGAGGGATATGGCTACACCTTC. The V gene is TRBV6-6, the J gene TRBJ1-2; D uncertain. V shed 5 bases and J shed 5 bases, with 24 bases lying between them. The CDR3 runs 17 residues. The germline gives CDR1 MNHNY, CDR2 SVGAGI (reference sequence).

The genes are TRBV14 and TRBJ2-2; D gene uncertain. Germline CDR1 reads SGHDN; CDR2 reads FVKESK. The CDR3 is made up of 14 amino acids. Trimming left V 2 bases short and J 5 bases short, with 9 bases between. The CDR3 protein is CASSQTQRTGELFF. The CDR3 bases are TGTGCCAGCAGCCAAACCCAAAGGACCGGGGAGCTGTTTTTT.